A selection of T cell receptor beta chains follows, all from one sample in a study of PD-L1 blockade in urothelial cancer. Repertoires were generated with immunoSEQ multiplex PCR, while TCRdb's copy carries only in-frame clones and drops some. The sample lists 87,000 or so clones; less than 90% were seen once. The specimen comprised PBMCs, sampled around atezolizumab (anti-PD-L1) treatment. The receptors shown here come from a man between 60 and 70 years old with urothelial cancer. Both conserved end residues are part of each CDR3. D genes are given only for firm matches. Where a row states a size, it is once, few, many or the class of an expanded clone; other rows omit it.

CDR3 DNA: TGCGCCAGCAGGGGGACAGGGAAAGCCTACGAGCAGTACTTC; CDR3 protein: CASRGTGKAYEQYF; clone size: -; D gene: TRBD1; J gene: TRBJ2-7; V gene: TRBV23-1
CDR3 DNA: TGCGCCAGCAGCGCCGGGACAGGGCGATCCTACGAGCAGTACTTC; CDR3 protein: CASSAGTGRSYEQYF; clone size: many; D gene: TRBD1; J gene: TRBJ2-7; V gene: TRBV5-1
CDR3 DNA: TGTGCCAGCGTCGGCGGGGGATCCTACGAGCAGTACTTC; CDR3 protein: CASVGGGSYEQYF; clone size: -; D gene: TRBD2; J gene: TRBJ2-7; V gene: TRBV27
CDR3 DNA: TGTGCCAGCAGCTTAGTAGCGGGAGGGCCCTATGAGCAGTTCTTC; CDR3 protein: CASSLVAGGPYEQFF; clone size: -; D gene: TRBD2; J gene: TRBJ2-1; V gene: TRBV11-3
CDR3 DNA: TGTGCCAGCACTGAACAGGGTGGGTACGAGCAGTACTTC; CDR3 protein: CASTEQGGYEQYF; clone size: -; D gene: -; J gene: TRBJ2-7; V gene: TRBV2
CDR3 DNA: TGTGCCAGCTCACCACCGACATATACAGATACGCAGTATTTT; CDR3 protein: CASSPPTYTDTQYF; clone size: -; D gene: -; J gene: TRBJ2-3; V gene: TRBV18
CDR3 DNA: TGCGCCAGCAGTCGGGTCGACGGCACAGATACGCAGTATTTT; CDR3 protein: CASSRVDGTDTQYF; clone size: -; D gene: -; J gene: TRBJ2-3; V gene: TRBV5-1
CDR3 DNA: TGTGCCAGCTCACCACGGACTAGCGGGAGGCCGAACACCGGGGAGCTGTTTTTT; CDR3 protein: CASSPRTSGRPNTGELFF; clone size: -; D gene: TRBD2; J gene: TRBJ2-2; V gene: TRBV18
CDR3 DNA: TGTGCCACCACCGGGACAGGGAAAACGAATGAGCAGTTCTTC; CDR3 protein: CATTGTGKTNEQFF; clone size: -; D gene: TRBD1; J gene: TRBJ2-1; V gene: TRBV28
CDR3 DNA: TGTGCCAGTAACTCGTGGGGGGGGAATGAAAAACTGTTTTTT; CDR3 protein: CASNSWGGNEKLFF; clone size: -; D gene: -; J gene: TRBJ1-4; V gene: TRBV19
CDR3 DNA: TGCGCCAGCAGAGTGGCCCCTAATGAAAAACTGTTTTTT; CDR3 protein: CASRVAPNEKLFF; clone size: few; D gene: -; J gene: TRBJ1-4; V gene: TRBV5-1
CDR3 DNA: TGTGCCAGCAGTGACTCGTCGGACAGCTCCTACGAGCAGTACTTC; CDR3 protein: CASSDSSDSSYEQYF; clone size: -; D gene: -; J gene: TRBJ2-7; V gene: TRBV2
CDR3 DNA: TGTGCCAGCAGCTTAGCCAGGGGTGGTGAAGCTTTCTTT; CDR3 protein: CASSLARGGEAFF; clone size: -; D gene: -; J gene: TRBJ1-1; V gene: TRBV7-9
CDR3 DNA: TGTGCCAGTAGTGGAGACAGGGGCACAGATACGCAGTATTTT; CDR3 protein: CASSGDRGTDTQYF; clone size: -; D gene: TRBD1; J gene: TRBJ2-3; V gene: TRBV19
CDR3 DNA: TGCGCCAGCAGGAAGGGACAGCGTATCATGAACACTGAAGCTTTCTTT; CDR3 protein: CASRKGQRIMNTEAFF; clone size: -; D gene: TRBD1; J gene: TRBJ1-1; V gene: TRBV10-1
CDR3 DNA: TGTGCCAGCAGTTACAGCGTTGCTGTGCGCAATCAGCCCCAGCATTTT; CDR3 protein: CASSYSVAVRNQPQHF; clone size: -; D gene: -; J gene: TRBJ1-5; V gene: TRBV6-6
CDR3 DNA: TGTGCCAGCAGTCTGACAAGGGGGCAGGGCTATGGCTACACCTTC; CDR3 protein: CASSLTRGQGYGYTF; clone size: -; D gene: TRBD1; J gene: TRBJ1-2; V gene: TRBV7-2
CDR3 DNA: TGTGCCAGCGCCTGGAGAGGTTCCGCTGAAGCTTTCTTT; CDR3 protein: CASAWRGSAEAFF; clone size: few; D gene: -; J gene: TRBJ1-1; V gene: TRBV28
CDR3 DNA: TGTGCCAGCAGCCCAGGGATATATGGGGCCAACGTCCTGACTTTC; CDR3 protein: CASSPGIYGANVLTF; clone size: -; D gene: -; J gene: TRBJ2-6; V gene: TRBV6-5
CDR3 DNA: TGTGCCAGCAGCTTAGTGGGACAGGGGGCAACAGATACGCAGTATTTT; CDR3 protein: CASSLVGQGATDTQYF; clone size: -; D gene: TRBD1; J gene: TRBJ2-3; V gene: TRBV7-2
CDR3 DNA: TGTGCCAGCAGCTTGGAGGCAGGTCGCTCTGGGGCCAACGTCCTGACTTTC; CDR3 protein: CASSLEAGRSGANVLTF; clone size: -; D gene: -; J gene: TRBJ2-6; V gene: TRBV5-4
CDR3 DNA: TGTGCCAGCACCAAAGGGGGGAACACTGAAGCTTTCTTT; CDR3 protein: CASTKGGNTEAFF; clone size: -; D gene: -; J gene: TRBJ1-1; V gene: TRBV25-1
CDR3 DNA: TGCGCCAGCAGCCAAGATGATGGGACAGGGACCCAAGAGACCCAGTACTTC; CDR3 protein: CASSQDDGTGTQETQYF; clone size: -; D gene: TRBD1; J gene: TRBJ2-5; V gene: TRBV4-1
CDR3 DNA: TGTGCCAGCAGCAGGACTAGCGGGATAAGTAACGAGCAGTTCTTC; CDR3 protein: CASSRTSGISNEQFF; clone size: -; D gene: TRBD2; J gene: TRBJ2-1; V gene: TRBV7-2
CDR3 DNA: TGTGCCAGCGGACAGGGCGGCACTGAAGCTTTCTTT; CDR3 protein: CASGQGGTEAFF; clone size: -; D gene: TRBD1; J gene: TRBJ1-1; V gene: TRBV30
CDR3 DNA: TGTGCCAGCAGCTATAGCTTGGGACAGGGTTATGTCCCCACCTTC; CDR3 protein: CASSYSLGQGYVPTF; clone size: -; D gene: TRBD1; J gene: TRBJ2-7; V gene: TRBV7-2
CDR3 DNA: TGCGCCAGCAGTCACCCGGGGGGGCGGACCGGGGAGCTGTTTTTT; CDR3 protein: CASSHPGGRTGELFF; clone size: -; D gene: TRBD2; J gene: TRBJ2-2; V gene: TRBV23-1
CDR3 DNA: TGTGCCAGCTCACCACCTAGCGCGGAACAAGATACGCAGTATTTT; CDR3 protein: CASSPPSAEQDTQYF; clone size: -; D gene: -; J gene: TRBJ2-3; V gene: TRBV18
CDR3 DNA: TGTGCCAACAGCTTAACTAGCGGCCTGGGCGAGCAGTACTTC; CDR3 protein: CANSLTSGLGEQYF; clone size: -; D gene: TRBD2; J gene: TRBJ2-7; V gene: TRBV5-4
CDR3 DNA: TGTGCCAGCAGCGGACAGGGTTTAAGCAATCAGCCCCAGCATTTT; CDR3 protein: CASSGQGLSNQPQHF; clone size: -; D gene: TRBD1; J gene: TRBJ1-5; V gene: TRBV6-1
CDR3 DNA: TGTGCCAGCAGCTCTAGCGGGAGGGCCAATAGGCAGTTCTTC; CDR3 protein: CASSSSGRANRQFF; clone size: -; D gene: TRBD2; J gene: TRBJ2-1; V gene: TRBV7-2
CDR3 DNA: TGTGCCTGGAGTGCCCGAGAGGGCTCACCCCTCCACTTT; CDR3 protein: CAWSAREGSPLHF; clone size: -; D gene: -; J gene: TRBJ1-6; V gene: TRBV30
CDR3 DNA: TGTGCCGGCCGGGGGAACACCGGGGAGCTGTTTTTT; CDR3 protein: CAGRGNTGELFF; clone size: -; D gene: -; J gene: TRBJ2-2; V gene: TRBV19
CDR3 DNA: TGTGCCAGCTCGCGACAGAGCTCCTACGAGCAGTACTTC; CDR3 protein: CASSRQSSYEQYF; clone size: once; D gene: -; J gene: TRBJ2-7; V gene: TRBV18
CDR3 DNA: TGTGCCAGCAGTGCCTCGGAGGGCCTGGGGCCCCAGCATTTT; CDR3 protein: CASSASEGLGPQHF; clone size: -; D gene: -; J gene: TRBJ1-5; V gene: TRBV25-1
CDR3 DNA: TGTGCCAGCAGTTCCCACGGGACAGGGAACACTGAAGCTTTCTTT; CDR3 protein: CASSSHGTGNTEAFF; clone size: once; D gene: TRBD1; J gene: TRBJ1-1; V gene: TRBV27
CDR3 DNA: TGTGCCAGCAGTCAAATTAGTTGGTTGGCCTACAATGAGCAGTTCTTC; CDR3 protein: CASSQISWLAYNEQFF; clone size: -; D gene: -; J gene: TRBJ2-1; V gene: TRBV6-6
CDR3 DNA: TGCAGCGTTGTAGTCTTCAACATTCAGTACTTC; CDR3 protein: CSVVVFNIQYF; clone size: -; D gene: -; J gene: TRBJ2-4; V gene: TRBV29-1
CDR3 DNA: TGTGCCAGCAGCTTAAGGGACAGGGGCGCCGGGGAGCTGTTTTTT; CDR3 protein: CASSLRDRGAGELFF; clone size: -; D gene: TRBD1; J gene: TRBJ2-2; V gene: TRBV7-9
CDR3 DNA: TGCAGCGTTGAAGTGGCGGGACAGGGGGGGAATCAGCCCCAGCATTTT; CDR3 protein: CSVEVAGQGGNQPQHF; clone size: -; D gene: TRBD1; J gene: TRBJ1-5; V gene: TRBV29-1
CDR3 DNA: TGTGCCAGCAGCTTATCGGGGACAGGGGCACAGCCCCAGCATTTT; CDR3 protein: CASSLSGTGAQPQHF; clone size: -; D gene: TRBD1; J gene: TRBJ1-5; V gene: TRBV7-8
CDR3 DNA: TGTGCCAGCAGCGGTCCACAGGGGTCCGGCGGCTACACCTTC; CDR3 protein: CASSGPQGSGGYTF; clone size: -; D gene: TRBD1; J gene: TRBJ1-2; V gene: TRBV28
CDR3 DNA: TGTGCCAGCAGTGGGCTTCAGGAAAAACTGTTTTTT; CDR3 protein: CASSGLQEKLFF; clone size: few; D gene: -; J gene: TRBJ1-4; V gene: TRBV2
CDR3 DNA: TGTGCCAGCAGCTTATGGGCTAATTCACCCCTCCACTTT; CDR3 protein: CASSLWANSPLHF; clone size: -; D gene: -; J gene: TRBJ1-6; V gene: TRBV7-8
CDR3 DNA: TGCGCCAGCAGCTTTGGTGGGACAGGGATGACCGGGGAGCTGTTTTTT; CDR3 protein: CASSFGGTGMTGELFF; clone size: -; D gene: TRBD1; J gene: TRBJ2-2; V gene: TRBV5-1
CDR3 DNA: TGTGCCTGGAGTCCACGAGGGACAGGAGACAATCAGCCCCAGCATTTT; CDR3 protein: CAWSPRGTGDNQPQHF; clone size: few; D gene: TRBD1; J gene: TRBJ1-5; V gene: TRBV30
CDR3 DNA: TGTGCCAGCAGCTTAATTGGCGGGACTATCTACAATGAGCAGTTCTTC; CDR3 protein: CASSLIGGTIYNEQFF; clone size: -; D gene: TRBD2; J gene: TRBJ2-1; V gene: TRBV7-6
CDR3 DNA: TGTGCCAGCAGTGATCTTTTCTCCAGCGGGGGAAGAAATGAGCAGTTCTTC; CDR3 protein: CASSDLFSSGGRNEQFF; clone size: -; D gene: TRBD2; J gene: TRBJ2-1; V gene: TRBV2